The 8 T cell receptor beta chains listed next were all sequenced from one sample in a study of cytomegalovirus exposure and HLA in healthy donors. In the PCR, 60 Vbeta and 13 Jbeta primers were used. The table came from immunoSEQ multiplex PCR; TCRdb's copy has only in-frame clones and leaves some out. The sample contains roughly 80,000 clones, around two thirds of which appear only once. Sample: PBMCs. Receptors were obtained from a man in his fifties or sixties in good health and CMV-seropositive.

This chain connects TRBV19 to TRBJ1-4; 7 nucleotides line up with TRBD1. This CDR3 comprises 15 residues. J gave up 7 bases and V 4 bases, and 9 bases lay outside the gene matches. The germline gives CDR1 LNHDA, CDR2 SQIVND (reference sequence). This CDR3 is CASSTSGGKGEKLFF. CDR3 DNA sequence: TGTGCCAGTAGTACTTCAGGGGGTAAAGGTGAAAAACTGTTTTTT.

This chain connects TRBV6-5 to TRBJ1-5; perhaps TRBD1 as D (6 bases). The CDR3 has 14 amino acids. The germline CDR1 and CDR2 sequences are MNHEY and SVGAGI. With 6 bases removed from V and 1 base from J, the gap between germline ends came to 10 bases. The CDR3 here is CASSRQVSNQPQHF. The CDR3 DNA reads TGTGCCAGCAGCAGACAGGTCAGCAATCAGCCCCAGCATTTT.

The V call is TRBV15, the J call TRBJ1-2; perhaps TRBD1 as D (6 bases). CDR1 is LNHNV and CDR2 is YYDKDF in the germline V gene (reference sequence). CDR3 length: 13 amino acids. Trimming cost V 4 bases and J 7 bases, with 13 bases left between them. CDR3 coding DNA: TGTGCCACCAGCACAACAGGGAGGGGTGGCTACACCTTC. Its protein is CATSTTGRGGYTF.

This chain joins TRBV10-3 and TRBJ1-4; D remains ambiguous. CDR3 length equals 12 residues. CDR1 ENHRY and CDR2 SYGVKD come from the germline V gene. The V end was cut by 6 bases, the J end by 0 bases, with 2 bases between. The CDR3 reads CAISTTNEKLFF. The CDR3 DNA is TGTGCCATCAGCACAACTAATGAAAAACTGTTTTTT.

V gene TRBV6-6 combines with J gene TRBJ2-3; 7 bases fit TRBD2. The V segment lost 6 bases and the J segment 2 bases; nucleotides outside the gene matches: 8. The CDR3 spans 15 residues. Germline loops: CDR1 MNHNY, CDR2 SVGAGI (reference sequence). CDR3 protein: CASRYPRGDTDTQYF. CDR3 DNA: TGTGCCAGCAGGTACCCCCGGGGGGACACAGATACGCAGTATTTT.

In its sample, this clone is medium-sized. The gene calls are TRBV30 and TRBJ1-1; 8 nucleotides agree with TRBD1. Germline V lookup: CDR1 GTSNPN, CDR2 SVGIG (reference sequence). V was clipped by 1 base and J by 4 bases; unmatched bases: 5. The CDR3 consists of 14 residues. This CDR3 reads CAWSALGQATEAFF. In DNA, the CDR3 is TGTGCCTGGAGTGCTTTGGGACAGGCCACTGAAGCTTTCTTT.

This chain links TRBV14 with TRBJ1-2, with D possibly matching TRBD1 (5 bases). The CDR3 totals 15 residues. V lost 0 bases and J 4 bases, leaving 12 bases between the germline ends. Per germline, CDR1 SGHDN and CDR2 FVKESK. The CDR3 is CASSQDSYGGYGYTF. CDR3 DNA: TGTGCCAGCAGCCAAGACTCGTACGGGGGCTATGGCTACACCTTC. Full variable domain (missing parts from reference TRBV14 and TRBJ1-2): EAGVTQFPSHSVIEKGQTVTLRCDPISGHDNLYWYRRVMGKEIKFLLHFVKESKQDESGMPNNRFLAERTGGTYSTLKVQPAELEDSGVYFCASSQDSYGGYGYTFGSGTRLTVV.

This clone turned up a few times. V gene TRBV7-9 combines with J gene TRBJ2-7, with 7 bases identical to TRBD1. Germline V gives CDR1 SEHNR, CDR2 FQNEAQ (reference sequence). The V and J ends lost 1 base and 4 bases, in that order; junction bases with no gene match: 7. There are 15 residues in the CDR3. The DNA of the CDR3 is TGTGCCAGCAGCTTAGATAGACAGGGTGGGTACGAGCAGTACTTC. Translated: CASSLDRQGGYEQYF.